The 22 T cell receptor beta chains listed next were all sequenced from one sample in a study of cytomegalovirus exposure and HLA in healthy donors. The PCR contained 60 Vbeta and 13 Jbeta primers. Sequenced by immunoSEQ multiplex PCR; TCRdb stores in-frame clones only, minus some. The sample yields 170,000 or so clones, around 80% seen once. The source material was PBMCs. These receptors originate from a man younger than 35 in good health and CMV-seronegative.

There are a few counts of this clone. The V and J genes are TRBV29-1 and TRBJ1-4; D is unclear. The CDR3 consists of 11 residues. CDR1 is SQVTM and CDR2 is ANQGSEA in the germline V gene. V shed 7 bases and J shed 5 bases, with 8 bases lying between them. CDR3 sequence (DNA): TGCAGCGCCCACGAGAATGAAAAACTGTTTTTT. This encodes CSAHENEKLFF. The variable domain in full, completed from reference TRBV29-1 and TRBJ1-4, reads SAVISQKPSRDICQRGTSLTIQCQVDSQVTMMFWYRQQPGQSLTLIATANQGSEATYESGFVIDKFPISRPNLTFSTLTVSNMSPEDSSIYLCSAHENEKLFFGSGTQLSVL.

The chain carries TRBV7-9 and TRBJ2-5; the match to TRBD1 covers 7 bases. The CDR3 contains 16 residues. Germline V gene lookup returns CDR1 SEHNR and CDR2 FQNEAQ (reference sequence). Trimming took 1 base from V and 0 from J; bases not matched to a gene: 5. The CDR3 sequence: CASSLEGAQDQETQYF. The CDR3 DNA sequence: TGTGCCAGCAGCTTAGAGGGGGCGCAAGACCAAGAGACCCAGTACTTC. Together with reference TRBV7-9 and TRBJ2-5, the CDR3 gives the full variable domain: DTGVSQNPRHKITKRGQNVTFRCDPISEHNRLYWYRQTLGQGPEFLTYFQNEAQLEKSRLLSDRFSAERPKGSFSTLEIQRTEQGDSAMYLCASSLEGAQDQETQYFGPGTRLLVL.

This chain joins TRBV6-5 and TRBJ2-2, with 7 bases aligning to TRBD2. There are 16 residues in the CDR3. J gave up 4 bases and V 4 bases, and 9 bases lay outside the gene matches. Germline V gene data show CDR1 as MNHEY and CDR2 as SVGAGI. This chain's CDR3 is CASSFRTGEGTGELFF. CDR3 DNA sequence: TGTGCCAGCAGTTTCCGGACTGGGGAGGGCACCGGGGAGCTGTTTTTT.

V is TRBV15 and J is TRBJ2-5; 9 bases match TRBD1. Germline lookup yields CDR1 LNHNV and CDR2 YYDKDF (reference sequence). V shed 4 bases and J 5 bases; nucleotides not matched to a gene: 11. The CDR3 extends over 16 amino acids. CDR3 sequence reads: CATSTYTGGAGETQYF. The CDR3 DNA reads as TGTGCCACCAGCACTTATACAGGGGGCGCCGGGGAGACCCAGTACTTC.

The chain employs TRBV29-1 and TRBJ2-7, with D possibly matching TRBD2 (6 bases). V was clipped by 6 bases and J by 6 bases, with 24 bases between them. Looked up from germline, CDR1 is SQVTM and CDR2 is ANQGSEA. CDR3 length equals 15 residues. The CDR3: CSVVSSFGGKSEQYF. The CDR3 DNA is TGCAGCGTCGTCTCAAGCTTTGGGGGGAAAAGCGAGCAGTACTTC.

V and J are TRBV5-1 and TRBJ2-3, with TRBD1 as a possible D gene (5 bases). V dropped 4 bases and J dropped 4 bases, with 13 bases sitting between them. Germline CDR1 is SGHRS and CDR2 is YFSETQ. The CDR3 contains 14 residues. CDR3: CASSIRQRPDTQYF. CDR3 sequence (DNA): TGCGCCAGCAGCATCCGACAGAGGCCAGATACGCAGTATTTT.

This chain uses TRBV10-3 with TRBJ2-3; 9 bases are shared with TRBD2. Unmatched junction bases numbered 4, after V lost 8 bases and J lost 4 bases. The CDR3 is 13 residues long. Germline V CDR1 and CDR2: ENHRY, SYGVKD. The CDR3 bases are TGTGCCATCGGAGCGGGGGGCCCAGATACGCAGTATTTT. Translated: CAIGAGGPDTQYF.

The rearrangement links TRBV28 to TRBJ2-3; TRBD1 agrees at 8 bases. The CDR3 extends over 15 amino acids. The germline V gene encodes CDR1 MDHEN and CDR2 SYDVKM. The V and J ends lost 4 bases and 0 bases, in that order; junction bases with no gene match: 3. This chain's CDR3 is CASSSRTGSTDTQYF. DNA of the CDR3: TGTGCCAGCAGTTCCAGGACAGGGAGCACAGATACGCAGTATTTT.

This clone has a handful of counts. At one of its ends the junction is not consistent with the germline gene, which may arise from a read error. V usage is TRBV7-9 and J usage is TRBJ1-4; D possibly corresponds to TRBD1 (5 bases). Germline V lookup: CDR1 SEHNR, CDR2 FQNEAQ (reference sequence). The CDR3 has 13 amino acids. The CDR3 spells CASSLATGDSGVF. CDR3 in DNA: TGTGCCAGCAGCTTAGCAACTGGAGACAGCGGGGTTTTT.

This chain uses TRBV5-4 with TRBJ2-7; D gene unclear. Deletions cut 1 base from V and 1 base from J, with 6 bases between. The germline V gene has CDR1 SGHNT and CDR2 YYREEE (reference sequence). The CDR3 covers 13 residues. The CDR3 here is CASSLISSYEQYF. As DNA, the CDR3 is TGTGCCAGCAGCTTGATTTCTTCCTACGAGCAGTACTTC.

The V call is TRBV30, the J call TRBJ1-5; no reliable D call. Between the trimmed V and J ends, which lost 5 bases and 1 base, there was a span of 9 bases. Germline loops: CDR1 GTSNPN, CDR2 SVGIG (reference sequence). The CDR3 totals 13 residues. CDR3 sequence (DNA): TGTGCCTGGGCGAAGAGGAGCAATCAGCCCCAGCATTTT. Translating gives CAWAKRSNQPQHF. The variable domain in full, completed from reference TRBV30 and TRBJ1-5, reads SQTIHQWPATLVQPVGSPLSLECTVEGTSNPNLYWYRQAAGRGLQLLFYSVGIGQISSEVPQNLSASRPQDRQFILSSKKLLLSDSGFYLCAWAKRSNQPQHFGDGTRLSIL.

V is TRBV4-3 and J is TRBJ2-5, with TRBD1 as a possible D gene (5 bases). The CDR3 runs to 16 residues. Per the germline V gene, CDR1 is LGHNA and CDR2 is YSLEER. The V gene lost 3 bases and the J gene lost 5 bases, with 19 bases spanning the gap. The CDR3 loop reads CASSQKISGLGETQYF. The CDR3 DNA sequence: TGCGCCAGCAGCCAGAAGATATCAGGGTTAGGTGAGACCCAGTACTTC.

V is TRBV27 and J is TRBJ2-1, with 10 bases matching TRBD2. Germline CDR1 MNHEY, CDR2 SMNVEV (reference sequence). The CDR3 totals 14 residues. The V gene end was trimmed by 6 bases and the J gene end by 5 bases; junction bases not matched to a gene: 4. CDR3 DNA sequence: TGTGCCAGCAGGCCTAGCGGGAGTCACAATGAGCAGTTCTTC. This codes for CASRPSGSHNEQFF.

The J gene is TRBJ2-1, the V gene TRBV6-1; 9 bases fit TRBD2. Germline V lookup: CDR1 MNHNS, CDR2 SASEGT. Germline trimming cut 8 bases from V and 8 bases from J; bases unmatched to any gene: 13. This CDR3 has 15 residues. The CDR3 reads CASSQRAGGVDEQFF. CDR3 coding DNA: TGTGCCAGCTCCCAAAGAGCGGGGGGAGTGGATGAGCAGTTCTTC.

CDR3 region: CAWSASERQPQHF. For the CDR3, the DNA is TGTGCCTGGAGTGCTTCGGAGCGTCAGCCCCAGCATTTT. The V and J genes are TRBV30 and TRBJ1-5; D ambiguous. The CDR3 is made up of 13 amino acids. Germline lookup yields CDR1 GTSNPN and CDR2 SVGIG (reference sequence). V was shortened by 1 base and J by 6 bases, with 10 bases between the two germline ends.

The genes are TRBV5-8 and TRBJ2-1; D uncertain. CDR1 is SGHTS and CDR2 is YDEGEE in the germline V gene. The CDR3 runs 15 residues. Trimming took off 4 bases at V and 0 bases at J, with 11 bases between the two ends. The CDR3 coding sequence is TGTGCCAGCAGCCTAGACCGTCTCTCCTACAATGAGCAGTTCTTC. Encoded protein: CASSLDRLSYNEQFF.

The chain employs TRBV7-9 and TRBJ2-5; 10 bases align to TRBD1. J was trimmed by 5 bases and V by 0 bases; bases with no gene match: 6. The germline V gene has CDR1 SEHNR and CDR2 FQNEAQ (reference sequence). The CDR3 has 16 amino acids. The CDR3 nucleotides read TGTGCCAGCAGCTTAGCTGTCCGGGACAGGGGCGAGACCCAGTACTTC. Translation: CASSLAVRDRGETQYF.

CDR3 region: CASEAYEQFF. The CDR3 region has the DNA TGTGCCAGCGAAGCATATGAGCAGTTCTTC. V is TRBV2 and J is TRBJ2-1; D gene uncertain. CDR1 is SNHLY and CDR2 is FYNNEI in the germline V gene. The V and J ends lost 8 bases and 8 bases respectively, with 7 bases between them. There are 10 residues in the CDR3.

The V gene is TRBV9, the J gene TRBJ2-3; possibly TRBD1 for D (6 bases). The germline V and J ends were trimmed by 4 bases and 0 bases, with 12 bases remaining between them. CDR3 length: 15 amino acids. From germline, CDR1 is SGDLS and CDR2 YYNGEE. CDR3 protein: CASSLRGGSTDTQYF. The CDR3 DNA reads TGTGCCAGCAGCCTTAGAGGGGGAAGCACAGATACGCAGTATTTT.

The chain employs TRBV4-3 and TRBJ1-3; D remains ambiguous. With 3 bases removed from V and 4 bases from J, the gap between germline ends came to 10 bases. Germline V gene data show CDR1 as LGHNA and CDR2 as YSLEER. CDR3 length: 14 residues. CDR3 sequence (DNA): TGCGCCAGCAGCCAGAGGAGGAACGGAAACACCATATATTTT. This encodes CASSQRRNGNTIYF.

The V and J genes are TRBV9 and TRBJ2-5; 8 bases align to TRBD2. The tail of the sequence fits TRBJ2-7 better, so the J call may be wrong. CDR1 and CDR2 from the germline V gene are SGDLS and YYNGEE. There are 18 residues in the CDR3. The CDR3 coding sequence is TGTGCCAGCAGCGAGGGAGAAGGGGCAGCGGGAGTGTCCTACGAGCAGTACTTC. Its translation: CASSEGEGAAGVSYEQYF.

The chain combines TRBV9 with TRBJ1-1; D is uncertain. Germline CDR1 reads SGDLS; CDR2 reads YYNGEE. Trimming removed 3 bases at V and 0 bases at J, with 15 bases between. This CDR3 spans 16 amino acids. The CDR3 loop reads CASSGSTQHMNTEAFF. The CDR3 DNA is TGTGCCAGCAGCGGATCTACACAGCACATGAACACTGAAGCTTTCTTT.